The 28 T cell receptor beta chains given below trace back to one sample, sequenced in a study of T cells in Graves' hyperthyroidism and ophthalmopathy (dated by TCRdb to about 2019). The library came from multiplex PCR. Sequenced using an Illumina HiSeq 2000. The TCR beta CDR3 regions were amplified from the RNA transcripts. For the first round of RT-PCR on the TCR CDR3, the HTBI primer set was used together with the Qiagen OneStep RT-PCR kit. The public reads were reanalyzed by TCRdb: fastp trimming at Q25, MiXCR alignment, in-frame beta chains only. Duplicate CDR3 protein sequences are folded into a single record with the most common DNA and genes. This sample lists about 500,000 distinct CDR3 sequences; about 16% were detected once. The biggest ten clones account for 25% to 35% of the sample. Input material: blood. These receptors all stem from a woman aged 25 to 39 with Graves' ophthalmopathy.

This clonotype was detected ten times or more. The chain employs TRBV20-1 and TRBJ2-1; D is ambiguous. CDR1 DFQATT and CDR2 SNEGSKA come from the germline V gene (reference sequence). This CDR3 contains 12 residues. The germline V and J ends were trimmed by 1 base and 4 bases, with 5 bases remaining between them. In nucleotides, the CDR3 is TGCAGTGCTAGAGCGACTTACAATGAGCAGTTCTTC. It yields the protein CSARATYNEQFF.

The table lists this clonotype with many counts. The chain combines TRBV2 with TRBJ2-7; D not resolved. Germline V lookup: CDR1 SNHLY, CDR2 FYNNEI. V was trimmed by 4 bases and J by 4 bases, leaving 11 bases between them. The CDR3 runs 13 residues. For the CDR3, the DNA is TGTGCCAGCAGTGGGCAGTTTATTTACGAGCAGTACTTC. Translating gives CASSGQFIYEQYF. The whole variable domain, remainder taken from reference TRBV2 and TRBJ2-7, is EPEVTQTPSHQVTQMGQEVILRCVPISNHLYFYWYRQILGQKVEFLVSFYNNEISEKSEIFDDQFSVERPDGSNFTLKIRSTKLEDSAMYFCASSGQFIYEQYFGPGTRLTVT.

This clonotype was counted at least ten times. The chain links TRBV20-1 to TRBJ2-4; no reliable D call. CDR3 length: 17 amino acids. Trimming took 5 bases from V and 1 from J, leaving 21 bases between them. Germline assignment: CDR1 DFQATT and CDR2 SNEGSKA (reference sequence). The CDR3 DNA sequence: TGCAGTGCTCCCGATATGGTTCGCCCTCTGGCCAAAAACATTCAGTACTTC. Amino acid sequence: CSAPDMVRPLAKNIQYF.

This clonotype was detected only a few times. The gene calls are TRBV4-3 and TRBJ2-1; 13 nucleotides agree with TRBD2. Looked up from germline, CDR1 is LGHNA and CDR2 is YSLEER. Trimming at V came to 0 bases and at J to 6 bases, leaving 2 bases not matched to a gene. The CDR3 loop spans 16 amino acids. CDR3 sequence (DNA): TGCGCCAGCAGCCAAGAGGGACTAGCGGGGACCAATGAGCAGTTCTTC. This codes for CASSQEGLAGTNEQFF.

On this clonotype itself: This could be a read error, since a much larger clone is one nucleotide away. The chain employs TRBV7-2 and TRBJ2-4; D possibly uses TRBD1 or TRBD2 (5 bases each). The CDR3 length is 15 residues. Germline lookup yields CDR1 SGHTA and CDR2 FQGNSA. This chain's CDR3 is CASSNPGPPKNIQHF. The CDR3 DNA sequence: TGTGCCAGCAGCAATCCGGGACCCCCCAAAAACATTCAGCACTTC.

This clonotype was counted many times. The rearrangement links TRBV5-1 to TRBJ2-7, with D hard to call. Germline assignment: CDR1 SGHRS and CDR2 YFSETQ. V was cut by 4 bases and J by 5 bases, with 19 bases left in between. The CDR3 spans 15 residues. The CDR3 protein is CASSVGRLVQHEQYF. Here the CDR3 DNA reads TGCGCCAGCAGCGTCGGGCGGCTAGTTCAACACGAGCAGTACTTC. The full variable domain, in which reference TRBV5-1 and TRBJ2-7 provide the parts outside the CDR3, is KAGVTQTPRYLIKTRGQQVTLSCSPISGHRSVSWYQQTPGQGLQFLFEYFSETQRNKGNFPGRFSGRQFSNSRSEMNVSTLELGDSALYLCASSVGRLVQHEQYFGPGTRLTVT.

This clonotype came up many times. This chain connects TRBV12-3 or TRBV12-4 to TRBJ1-5; 7 bases line up with TRBD1. The V and J ends lost 5 bases and 0 bases, in that order; junction bases with no gene match: 7. There are 16 residues in the CDR3. The CDR3 DNA follows: TGTGCCAGCAGTCGCGGACAGGAGCATAGCAATCAGCCCCAGCATTTT. Amino acids: CASSRGQEHSNQPQHF.

This clonotype was detected ten times or more. The gene calls are TRBV7-2 and TRBJ2-7, with unresolved D. Deletions cut 0 bases from V and 0 bases from J, with 9 bases between. CDR1 SGHTA and CDR2 FQGNSA come from the germline V gene. The CDR3 extends over 15 amino acids. CDR3 loop: CASSLATPSSYEQYF. For the CDR3, the DNA is TGTGCCAGCAGCTTAGCTACACCGAGCTCCTACGAGCAGTACTTC.

This clonotype was counted ten times or more. The chain joins TRBV27 to TRBJ2-6; 7 bases agree with TRBD2. Germline values: CDR1 MNHEY, CDR2 SMNVEV (reference sequence). The junction had 1 base not matched to a gene; V was cut back by 4 bases and J by 1 base. This CDR3 has 15 residues. CDR3 residues: CASSWGGSGANVLTF. The CDR3 coding sequence is TGTGCCAGCAGTTGGGGAGGGTCTGGGGCCAACGTCCTGACTTTC.

This clonotype was detected once. CDR3 in DNA: TGTGCCAGCAGCCAGACAGGGACAGAAGGATCCTACGAGCAGTACTTC. Protein sequence: CASSQTGTEGSYEQYF. V usage is TRBV14 and J usage is TRBJ2-7; TRBD1 matches at 7 bases. CDR3 size: 16 residues. V lost 3 bases and J lost 1; bases outside the gene matches: 9. Germline CDR1 and CDR2: SGHDN and FVKESK.

As concerns this clonotype: One base away lies a much larger clone, so this may be a sequencing read error. V gene TRBV9 combines with J gene TRBJ1-1; D not certain. Germline assignment: CDR1 SGDLS and CDR2 YYNGEE. V was clipped by 4 bases and J by 11 bases, with 21 bases between them. The CDR3 is made up of 14 amino acids. CDR3 protein: CASSLDTEFDQAFF. The CDR3 DNA is TGTGCCAGCAGCCTTGACACAGAATTCGATCAGGCTTTCTTT.

This clonotype was found many times. V and J are TRBV28 and TRBJ2-7, with unresolved D. Trimming took 2 bases from V and 3 from J, leaving 11 bases between them. Germline CDR1 and CDR2: MDHEN and SYDVKM. The CDR3 extends over 14 amino acids. The CDR3 loop is CASSLRPKDYEQYF. The CDR3, as DNA: TGTGCCAGCAGTTTAAGACCGAAAGACTACGAGCAGTACTTC.

In this sample, this clonotype turned up many times. The chain employs TRBV20-1 and TRBJ2-7; no clear D. V gave up 3 bases and J gave up 3 bases, with 12 bases separating them. The CDR3 consists of 13 residues. Germline V gives CDR1 DFQATT, CDR2 SNEGSKA (reference sequence). The CDR3 region is CSASQVSSYEQYF. The CDR3, as DNA: TGCAGTGCTAGTCAGGTATCTAGCTACGAGCAGTACTTC.

This clonotype showed up just a few times. V usage is TRBV20-1 and J usage is TRBJ1-4; possible D gene TRBD1, 5 bases. V lost 0 bases and J 8 bases, leaving 16 bases between the germline ends. Germline V gene data show CDR1 as DFQATT and CDR2 as SNEGSKA (reference sequence). The CDR3 contains 15 residues. CDR3 loop: CSARDRGQYGEKLFF. In DNA form, the CDR3 reads TGCAGTGCTAGAGATAGGGGCCAATACGGGGAAAAACTGTTTTTT.

The rearrangement links TRBV19 to TRBJ2-5, with 7 bases aligning to TRBD1. The CDR3 loop spans 13 amino acids. Trimming cost V 7 bases and J 2 bases; bases outside gene matches: 4. Per the germline V gene, CDR1 is LNHDA and CDR2 is SQIVND (reference sequence). CDR3 region: CASTSGGQETQYF. CDR3 bases: TGTGCCAGTACGTCAGGGGGTCAAGAGACCCAGTACTTC.

This clonotype was picked up many times. This chain links TRBV20-1 with TRBJ2-3; tentative D call: TRBD1 (6 bases). With 6 bases removed from V and 5 bases from J, the gap between germline ends came to 21 bases. This CDR3 contains 15 residues. CDR1 and CDR2 from the germline V gene are DFQATT and SNEGSKA (reference sequence). The CDR3 is CSAVETGIGGDTQYF. The CDR3 DNA follows: TGCAGTGCCGTCGAGACAGGCATCGGAGGAGATACGCAGTATTTT.

The chain is built from TRBV6-1 and TRBJ2-3; D might be TRBD2 (5 bases). Per the germline V gene, CDR1 is MNHNS and CDR2 is SASEGT. The CDR3 has 14 residues. Deletions cut 2 bases from V and 5 bases from J, with 11 bases between. CDR3 bases: TGTGCCAGCAGTGAATCGGCCGGGGTAGATACGCAGTATTTT. It specifies CASSESAGVDTQYF.

This clonotype has just a few counts. This chain links TRBV5-1 with TRBJ2-1, with D uncertain. The CDR3 contains 13 residues. The germline CDR1 and CDR2 sequences are SGHRS and YFSETQ. V shed 6 bases and J shed 6 bases, with 13 bases lying between them. The CDR3 loop reads CASTPGNLNEQFF. The CDR3 coding sequence is TGCGCCAGCACCCCCGGAAATCTCAATGAGCAGTTCTTC.

Notes on this clonotype: A read error is possible here, since a much larger clone lies one base away. This sequence joins TRBV6-2 or TRBV6-3 and TRBJ2-3, with TRBD2 matching 13 bases. CDR3 length equals 15 residues. Germline loops: CDR1 MNHEY, CDR2 SVGEGT. The junction had 8 bases not matched to a gene; V was cut back by 6 bases and J by 8 bases. The CDR3 DNA reads TGTGCCAGCAGGAGGACTAGCGGGAGATTGGGTACGCAGTATTTT. This translates into CASRRTSGRLGTQYF.

This clonotype was observed a few times. This chain links TRBV5-6 with TRBJ2-7; 8 bases agree with TRBD1. J was trimmed by 1 base and V by 3 bases; bases with no gene match: 6. Germline V gene sequence: CDR1 SGHDT, CDR2 YYEEEE. This CDR3 contains 15 residues. Here the CDR3 DNA reads TGTGCCAGCAGCTCTACCGGGACAGGATCCTACGAGCAGTACTTC. This translates into CASSSTGTGSYEQYF.

This clonotype was seen at least ten times. This chain joins TRBV28 and TRBJ1-1; D is perhaps TRBD1 (5 bases). The CDR3 is 14 residues long. With 2 bases removed from V and 0 bases from J, the gap between germline ends came to 7 bases. Germline V gene lookup returns CDR1 MDHEN and CDR2 SYDVKM. CDR3 DNA sequence: TGTGCCAGCAGTTTAGCAGGGATGAACACTGAAGCTTTCTTT. Translating it yields CASSLAGMNTEAFF. Based on the CDR3 plus reference TRBV28 and TRBJ1-1, the full variable domain is DVKVTQSSRYLVKRTGEKVFLECVQDMDHENMFWYRQDPGLGLRLIYFSYDVKMKEKGDIPEGYSVSREKKERFSLILESASTNQTSMYLCASSLAGMNTEAFFGQGTRLTVV.

This clonotype was recorded at least ten times. The chain joins TRBV11-3 to TRBJ2-1, with D unresolved. V was pared by 0 bases and J by 10 bases, with 10 bases between. CDR1 and CDR2 from the germline V gene are SGHNT and YENEEA. The CDR3 spans 13 residues. The CDR3 DNA is TGTGCCAGCAGCTTAGAATCGTGGGCGGAGCAGTTCTTC. Amino acids: CASSLESWAEQFF. Filled out from reference TRBV11-3 and TRBJ2-1, the complete variable domain reads EAGVVQSPRYKIIEKKQPVAFWCNPISGHNTLYWYLQNLGQGPELLIRYENEEAVDDSQLPKDRFSAERLKGVDSTLKIQPAELGDSAVYLCASSLESWAEQFFGPGTRLTVL.

This clonotype was found a few times. A much larger clone sits a single nucleotide away, making a read error possible. This rearrangement joins TRBV7-2 to TRBJ2-7; D perhaps matches TRBD1 (5 bases). The CDR3 spans 14 residues. In germline, CDR1 is SGHTA, CDR2 FQGNSA. In DNA form, the CDR3 reads TGTGCCAGCAGCTTAGGGGGCAGGTCCTACGGGCAGTACTTC. This encodes CASSLGGRSYGQYF.

There are many counts of this clonotype. The rearrangement links TRBV15 to TRBJ1-2; a weak D match, TRBD1 (6 bases). Germline assignment: CDR1 LNHNV and CDR2 YYDKDF (reference sequence). Between the trimmed V and J ends, which lost 1 base and 7 bases, there was a span of 13 bases. The CDR3 length is 14 residues. Here the CDR3 reads CATSRANEQGGYTF. In nucleotides, the CDR3 is TGTGCCACCAGCAGAGCTAATGAACAGGGTGGCTACACCTTC.

The chain is built from TRBV7-2 and TRBJ2-7; TRBD2 is a possible D gene (6 bases). The CDR3 totals 12 residues. Trimming took off 6 bases at V and 5 bases at J, with 11 bases between the two ends. Germline CDR1 SGHTA, CDR2 FQGNSA. CDR3 protein: CASRFSGDEQYF. The CDR3 DNA reads TGTGCCAGCAGGTTTTCGGGGGACGAGCAGTACTTC.

The rearrangement links TRBV18 to TRBJ1-3, with D tentatively TRBD1 (5 bases). Per germline, CDR1 KGHSH and CDR2 LQKENI. The CDR3 length is 16 residues. With 2 bases removed from V and 4 bases from J, the gap between germline ends came to 15 bases. Here the CDR3 DNA reads TGTGCCAGCTCACCAGGGACGGTGGCTGCAGGAAACACCATATATTTT. It yields the protein CASSPGTVAAGNTIYF.

This clonotype came up many times. V gene TRBV7-2 combines with J gene TRBJ1-6, with a weak D call TRBD1 (5 bases). The CDR3 sequence is 14 residues long. Trimming left V 1 base short and J 16 bases short, with 17 bases between. Germline loops: CDR1 SGHTA, CDR2 FQGNSA. The CDR3 spells CASSLGGRGPPLHF. The CDR3 DNA is TGTGCCAGCAGCTTAGGTGGACGGGGCCCCCCTCTCCACTTT.

This clonotype occurred a few times. V is TRBV20-1 and J is TRBJ1-3; D not certain. The CDR3 contains 13 residues. The germline V gene has CDR1 DFQATT and CDR2 SNEGSKA (reference sequence). With 3 bases removed from V and 7 bases from J, the gap between germline ends came to 13 bases. The CDR3 DNA follows: TGCAGTGCTAGGGGGTCCAGACGGAACACCATATATTTT. Amino acid sequence: CSARGSRRNTIYF.